This T cell receptor (beta chain) was found in a study of cytomegalovirus exposure and HLA in healthy donors. Across the whole study: As an earlier analysis found, about 190 million T cells yielded over 95 million unique TCR beta sequences. Study observations and caveats: A later analysis linked 15,000 to 20,000 TCR beta sequences to HLA alleles at 0.05 false discovery rate. Most of the TCR beta V segments (in an earlier analysis) were productive either about 87% or about 30% of the time. In vitro testing confirmed three CMV-associated chains as specific for CMV antigens.

The germline gives CDR1 SNHLY, CDR2 FYNNEI. The CDR3 runs 14 residues. Researchers ran the PCR with 60 Vbeta and 13 Jbeta primers. Clones were sequenced by immunoSEQ multiplex PCR, and TCRdb holds only the in-frame ones, with some missing. The sample records around 200,000 clones, about 69% being singletons. Details on this clone: Its target is not known. Sequence at one end of the junction differs from germline and may be a read error.

This TCR came from a male donor in good health and CMV-seronegative. The gene calls are TRBV2 and TRBJ1-1; 10 positions agree with TRBD1. The sample taken for sequencing was PBMCs. The CDR3 DNA is TGTGCCAGCAGAGAAGACAGGGGGCAGACTGAAGCTTTCTTT. Encoded protein: CASREDRGQTEAFF.